Below, 8 T cell receptor beta chains from the same sample are listed, as sequenced in a study of blood T cells in healthy people across ages. A sample-barcoded 5' primer and a J-beta primer mix were used in a second PCR of roughly 7 to 12 cycles. TCRdb used MiXCR to reprocess the 5' RACE reads, holding one entry per CDR3 protein. The data show 910,000 or so distinct CDR3 sequences, with roughly 50% seen just once and about a fifth held by the top ten. What was sequenced was blood. All receptors come from a woman aged 55-70 years in good health.

This clonotype was seen a few times. The chain has TRBV5-1 and TRBJ1-2; no reliable D call. Between the trimmed V and J ends, which lost 0 bases and 6 bases, there was a span of 12 bases. The CDR3 consists of 14 residues. In germline, CDR1 is SGHRS, CDR2 YFSETQ. The CDR3, as DNA: TGCGCCAGCAGCTTGGTTTTTGGTCGAGATGGCTACACCTTC. This encodes CASSLVFGRDGYTF.

The rearrangement links TRBV18 to TRBJ1-2; D call uncertain. CDR3 length: 15 amino acids. Germline V lookup: CDR1 KGHSH, CDR2 LQKENI. Trimming stripped 1 base from V and 7 bases from J, with 16 bases between. CDR3: CASSPLGSLGSGYTF. Here the CDR3 DNA reads TGTGCCAGCTCACCACTTGGATCCCTAGGCTCTGGCTACACCTTC.

A few counts support this clonotype. This sequence joins TRBV7-2 and TRBJ2-1; D gene unclear. Germline lookup yields CDR1 SGHTA and CDR2 FQGNSA. The CDR3 length is 12 residues. Trimming shortened V by 4 bases and J by 11 bases, and 12 bases separated the two germline ends. As DNA, the CDR3 is TGTGCCAGCAGCTCGCAAGGCTTAAAGCAGTTCTTC. Translating it yields CASSSQGLKQFF.

This sequence joins TRBV5-5 and TRBJ1-2; no firm D call. The length of the CDR3 is 16 residues. The V gene's germline CDR1 is SGHKS and CDR2 YYEKEE (reference sequence). V lost 1 base and J lost 4, with 17 bases in between. The CDR3 DNA sequence: TGTGCCAGCAGCTTGTTCCCCTATATAGAAGTCTATGGCTACACCTTC. Amino acids: CASSLFPYIEVYGYTF.

The CDR3 DNA reads as TGTGCCAGCAGCACCGGGGGGTACTTGAACACTGAAGCTTTCTTT. It is translated as CASSTGGYLNTEAFF. The chain uses TRBV6-2 or TRBV6-3 and TRBJ1-1; the D gene is possibly TRBD1 (5 bases). The CDR3 consists of 15 residues. The germline gives CDR1 MNHEY, CDR2 SVGEGT. V shed 6 bases and J shed 0 bases, with 14 bases lying between them.

The V and J genes are TRBV28 and TRBJ2-7; tentatively, D is TRBD1 or TRBD2 (5 bases each). This CDR3 is 15 amino acids long. The V gene lost 4 bases and the J gene lost 2 bases, with 15 bases spanning the gap. Germline assignment: CDR1 MDHEN and CDR2 SYDVKM. The CDR3 nucleotides read TGTGCCAGCAGTTCGATCGGGACCGATCCCTACGAGCAGTACTTC. Translated, it gives CASSSIGTDPYEQYF.

This clonotype was picked up many times. The chain recombines TRBV29-1 with TRBJ2-3; D is perhaps TRBD2 (6 bases). Trimming left V 6 bases short and J 1 base short, with 14 bases between. Germline loops: CDR1 SQVTM, CDR2 ANQGSEA. The CDR3 totals 14 residues. This CDR3 reads CSVAGGAGTDTQYF. The CDR3 nucleotides are TGCAGCGTCGCCGGGGGAGCTGGCACAGATACGCAGTATTTT.

This rearrangement joins TRBV6-6 to TRBJ2-1, with 10 nucleotides matching TRBD2. V lost 0 bases, J lost 4 bases, and 3 bases stayed unmatched. Germline loops: CDR1 MNHNY, CDR2 SVGAGI (reference sequence). The CDR3 runs 16 residues. Here the CDR3 reads CASSYSLAGVYNEQFF. The CDR3 DNA reads TGTGCCAGCAGTTACTCTCTAGCGGGAGTGTACAATGAGCAGTTCTTC.